These T cell receptor beta chains were read from a single sample in a study of T cell responses to AZD1222 COVID-19 vaccine. Clones were read by immunoSEQ multiplex PCR, and TCRdb kept only the in-frame ones, dropping some. This sample has over 95,000 clones; about 88% occur once, and the top ten carry roughly 15%. The material was peripheral blood, obtained 28 days after the second AZD1222 dose. Receptors originate from an adult who received the AZD1222 COVID-19 vaccine. Both conserved end residues are part of each CDR3. The D gene is left open where the match is weak. Expanded clones get a size class; other rows say once, few or many, or leave the size out.

>NA|TRBV2|TRBJ2-1|NA
TGTGCCAGCAGTGGTAGCCTCCACAATGAGCAGTTCTTC
CASSGSLHNEQFF
>NA|TRBV2|TRBJ1-2|NA
TGTGCCAGCAGTGAAGCCCTGGACATTGGGTATGGCTACACCTTC
CASSEALDIGYGYTF
>NA|TRBV6-6|TRBJ1-5|TRBD1
TGTGCCAGCAGCGACAGGGTGGTGGATCAGCCCCAGCATTTT
CASSDRVVDQPQHF
>NA|TRBV12-3/TRBV12-4|TRBJ2-2|NA
TGTGCCAGCAGTTCCAGGGCGGCTGGGGAGCTGTTTTTT
CASSSRAAGELFF
>NA|TRBV19|TRBJ2-1|NA
TGTGCCAGTAGCCCGACTATCAATGAGCAGTTCTTC
CASSPTINEQFF
>once|TRBV28|TRBJ2-5|NA
TGTGCCAGCAGTTTTGGGGCAGGATTAGTGGAGACCCAGTACTTC
CASSFGAGLVETQYF
>NA|TRBV5-1|TRBJ2-3|TRBD2
TGCGCCAGCAGCTTGGAGGCTAGCGGGAGTTTCCCAGATACGCAGTATTTT
CASSLEASGSFPDTQYF
>NA|TRBV7-2|TRBJ2-1|TRBD2
TGTGCCAGCAGCTCGCTAGCGGGACTATACAATGAGCAGTTCTTC
CASSSLAGLYNEQFF
>NA|TRBV28|TRBJ2-5|NA
TGTGCCAGCATTGTAACTGGCGAAGAGACCCAGTACTTC
CASIVTGEETQYF
>once|TRBV25-1|TRBJ2-2|NA
TGTGCCAGCAGTCGATCTATGGGGACCGGGGAGCTGTTTTTT
CASSRSMGTGELFF